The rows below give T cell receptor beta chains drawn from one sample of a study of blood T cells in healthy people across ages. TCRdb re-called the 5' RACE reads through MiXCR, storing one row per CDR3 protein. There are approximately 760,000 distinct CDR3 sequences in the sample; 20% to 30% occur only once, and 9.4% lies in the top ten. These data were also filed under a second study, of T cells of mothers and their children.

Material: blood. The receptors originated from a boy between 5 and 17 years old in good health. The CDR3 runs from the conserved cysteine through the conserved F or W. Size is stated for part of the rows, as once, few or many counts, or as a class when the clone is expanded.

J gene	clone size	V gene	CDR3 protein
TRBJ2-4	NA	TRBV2	CASKIGQGGLSIQYF
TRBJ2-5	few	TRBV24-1	CATSDPKEEAGGDQYF
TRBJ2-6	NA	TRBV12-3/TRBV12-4	CASGAPGANVLTF
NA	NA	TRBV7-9	CASSPLADLSYEQYF
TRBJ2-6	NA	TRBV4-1	CASTQSGSNSTRANVLTF
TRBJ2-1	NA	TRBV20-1	CSARPSTSGNYNEQFF
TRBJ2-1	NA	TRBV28	CASSSNHAGLGVNEQFF
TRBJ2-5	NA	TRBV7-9	CASSFAPTGTGVTQYF
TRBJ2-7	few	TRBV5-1	CASAQGDADEQYF
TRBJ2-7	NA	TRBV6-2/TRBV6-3	CASTELAGAYEQYF
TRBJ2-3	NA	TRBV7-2	CAAGGLTDTQYF
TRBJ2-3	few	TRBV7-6	CASSSTGTGSTDTQYF
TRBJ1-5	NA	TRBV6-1	CASSLGGRPQHF
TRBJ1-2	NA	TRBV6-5	CASSFLPLRDEAGYTF
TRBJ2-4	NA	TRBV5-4	CASSLRGGTKNIQYF
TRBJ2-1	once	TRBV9	CASSVGAGGFKNEQFF
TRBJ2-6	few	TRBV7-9	CASSLQETNVLTF
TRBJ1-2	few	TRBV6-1	CASRAQGISGYTF
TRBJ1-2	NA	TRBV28	CASSASNYGYTF
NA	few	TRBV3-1	CASSQGKVNEQFF
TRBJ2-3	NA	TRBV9	CASSSPFVDTQYF
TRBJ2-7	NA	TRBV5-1	CASSLRSAERRISYEQYF
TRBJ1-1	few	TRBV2	CASRHGGMNTEAFF
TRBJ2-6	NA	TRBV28	CASSFAGVPLPTGANVLTF
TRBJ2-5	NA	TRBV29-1	CSVEGRNQETQYF
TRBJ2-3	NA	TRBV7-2	CASSLEAGGQNTQYF
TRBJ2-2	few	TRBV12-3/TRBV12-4	CASSKGIRRSGELFF
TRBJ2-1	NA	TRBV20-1	CSASGGLMTYNEQFF
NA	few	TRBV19	CASRDIAGVAHNEQFF
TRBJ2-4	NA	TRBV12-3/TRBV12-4	CASRTGREGRSAKNIQYF
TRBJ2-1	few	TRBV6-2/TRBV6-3	CASTKASGADYNEQFF
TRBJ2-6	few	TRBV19	CASSLRQIVPSGANVLTF
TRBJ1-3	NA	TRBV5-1	CASSLVGQGYGNTIYF
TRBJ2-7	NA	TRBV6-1	CASFAGGHREQYF
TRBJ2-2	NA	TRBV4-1	CASSQGRSGELFF
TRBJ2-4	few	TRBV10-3	CAISEGGLAGDIQYF
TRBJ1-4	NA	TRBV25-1	CASSDRPGRAEKLFF
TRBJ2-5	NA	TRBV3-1	CASSQLIGETQYF
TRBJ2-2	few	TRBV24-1	CATRDLAAGELFF
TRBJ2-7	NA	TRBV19	CASSHRDGGEQYF
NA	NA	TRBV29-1	CSVGNTGGETQYF
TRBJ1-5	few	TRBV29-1	CSVEDTGQPQHF
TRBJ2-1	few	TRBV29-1	CSVSGLTDYNEQFF
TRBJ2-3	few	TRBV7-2	CASSLGVAGGTTDTQYF
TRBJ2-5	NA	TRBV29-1	CSVRKGVQETQYF